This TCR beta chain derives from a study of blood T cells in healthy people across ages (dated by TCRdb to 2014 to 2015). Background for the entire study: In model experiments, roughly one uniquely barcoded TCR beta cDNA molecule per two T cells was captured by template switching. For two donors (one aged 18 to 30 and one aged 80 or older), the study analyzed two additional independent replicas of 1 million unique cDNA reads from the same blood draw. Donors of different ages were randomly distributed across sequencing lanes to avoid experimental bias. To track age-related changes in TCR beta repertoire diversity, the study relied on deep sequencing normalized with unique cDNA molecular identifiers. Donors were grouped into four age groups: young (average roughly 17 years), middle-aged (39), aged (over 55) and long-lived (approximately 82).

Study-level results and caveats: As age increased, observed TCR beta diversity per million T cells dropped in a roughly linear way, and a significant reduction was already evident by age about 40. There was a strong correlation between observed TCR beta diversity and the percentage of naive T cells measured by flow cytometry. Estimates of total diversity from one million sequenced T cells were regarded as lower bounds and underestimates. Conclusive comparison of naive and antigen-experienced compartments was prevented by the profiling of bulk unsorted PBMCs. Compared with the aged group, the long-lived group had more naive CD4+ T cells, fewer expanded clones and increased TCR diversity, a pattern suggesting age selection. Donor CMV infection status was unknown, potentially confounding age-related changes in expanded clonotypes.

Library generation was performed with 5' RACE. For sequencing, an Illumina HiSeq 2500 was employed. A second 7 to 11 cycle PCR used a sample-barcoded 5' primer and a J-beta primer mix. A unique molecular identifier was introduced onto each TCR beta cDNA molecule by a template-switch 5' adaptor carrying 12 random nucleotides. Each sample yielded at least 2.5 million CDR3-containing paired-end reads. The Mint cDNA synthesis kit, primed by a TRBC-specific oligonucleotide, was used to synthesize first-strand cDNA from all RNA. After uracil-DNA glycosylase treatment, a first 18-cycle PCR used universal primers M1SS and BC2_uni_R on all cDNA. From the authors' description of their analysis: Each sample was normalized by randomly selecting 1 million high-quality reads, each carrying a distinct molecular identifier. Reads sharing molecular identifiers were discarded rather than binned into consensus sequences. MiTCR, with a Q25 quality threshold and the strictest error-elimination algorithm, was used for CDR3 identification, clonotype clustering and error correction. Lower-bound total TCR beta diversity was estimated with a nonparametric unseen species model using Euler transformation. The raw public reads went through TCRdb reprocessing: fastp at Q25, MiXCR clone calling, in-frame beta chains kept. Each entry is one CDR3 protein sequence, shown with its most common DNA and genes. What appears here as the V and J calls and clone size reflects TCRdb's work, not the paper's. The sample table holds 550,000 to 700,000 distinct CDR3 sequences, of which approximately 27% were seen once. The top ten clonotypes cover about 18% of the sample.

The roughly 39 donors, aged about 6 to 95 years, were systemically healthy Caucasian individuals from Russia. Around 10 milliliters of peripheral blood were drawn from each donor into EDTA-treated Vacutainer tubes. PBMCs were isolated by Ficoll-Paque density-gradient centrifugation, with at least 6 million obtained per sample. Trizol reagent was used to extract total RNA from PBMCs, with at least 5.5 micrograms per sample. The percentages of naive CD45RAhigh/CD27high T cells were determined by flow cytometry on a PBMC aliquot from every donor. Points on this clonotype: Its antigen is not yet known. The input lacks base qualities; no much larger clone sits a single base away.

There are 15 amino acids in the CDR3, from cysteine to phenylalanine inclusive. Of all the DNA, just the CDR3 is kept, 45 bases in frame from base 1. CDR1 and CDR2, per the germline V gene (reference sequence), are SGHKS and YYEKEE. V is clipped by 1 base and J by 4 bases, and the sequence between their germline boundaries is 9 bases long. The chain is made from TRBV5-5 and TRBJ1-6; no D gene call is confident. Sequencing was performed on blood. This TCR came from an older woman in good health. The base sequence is TGTGCCAGCAGCTTGCCGGGCTCTTATAATTCACCCCTCCACTTT. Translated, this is CASSLPGSYNSPLHF. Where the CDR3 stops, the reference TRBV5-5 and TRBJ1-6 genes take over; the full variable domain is DAGVTQSPTHLIKTRGQQVTLRCSPISGHKSVSWYQQVLGQGPQFIFQYYEKEERGRGNFPDRFSARQFPNYSSELNVNALLLGDSALYLCASSLPGSYNSPLHFGNGTRLTVT.